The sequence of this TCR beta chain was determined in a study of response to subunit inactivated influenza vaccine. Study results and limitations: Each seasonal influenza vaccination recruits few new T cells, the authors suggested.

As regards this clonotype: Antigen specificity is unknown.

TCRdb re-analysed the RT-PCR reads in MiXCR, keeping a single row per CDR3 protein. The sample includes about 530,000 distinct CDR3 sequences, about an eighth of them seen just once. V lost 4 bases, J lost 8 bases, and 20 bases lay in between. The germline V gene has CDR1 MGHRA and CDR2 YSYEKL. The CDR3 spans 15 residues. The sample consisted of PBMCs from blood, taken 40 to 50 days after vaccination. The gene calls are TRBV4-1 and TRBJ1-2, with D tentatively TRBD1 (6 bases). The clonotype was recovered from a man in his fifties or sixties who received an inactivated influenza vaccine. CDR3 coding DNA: TGCGCCAGCAGCCTTAACAGGGAGCCCCTGTACGGCTACACCTTC. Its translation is CASSLNREPLYGYTF.